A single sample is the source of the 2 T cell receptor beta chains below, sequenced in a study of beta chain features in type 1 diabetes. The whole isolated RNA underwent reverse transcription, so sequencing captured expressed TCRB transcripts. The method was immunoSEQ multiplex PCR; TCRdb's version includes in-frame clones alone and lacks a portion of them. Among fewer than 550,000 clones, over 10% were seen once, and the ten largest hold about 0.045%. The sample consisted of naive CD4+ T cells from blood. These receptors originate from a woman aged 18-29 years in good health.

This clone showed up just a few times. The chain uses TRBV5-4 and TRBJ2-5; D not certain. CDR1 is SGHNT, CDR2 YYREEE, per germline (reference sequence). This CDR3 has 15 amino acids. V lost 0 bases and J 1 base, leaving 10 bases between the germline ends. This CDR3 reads CASSLEAASQETQYF. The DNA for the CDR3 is TGTGCCAGCAGCTTGGAGGCAGCATCCCAAGAGACCCAGTACTTC.

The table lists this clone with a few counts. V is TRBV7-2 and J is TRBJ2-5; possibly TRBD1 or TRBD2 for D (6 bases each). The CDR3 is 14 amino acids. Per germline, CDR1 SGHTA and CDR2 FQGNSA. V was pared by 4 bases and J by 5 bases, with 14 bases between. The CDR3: CASSSMRGRETQYF. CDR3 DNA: TGTGCCAGCAGCTCAATGAGGGGGAGGGAGACCCAGTACTTC.